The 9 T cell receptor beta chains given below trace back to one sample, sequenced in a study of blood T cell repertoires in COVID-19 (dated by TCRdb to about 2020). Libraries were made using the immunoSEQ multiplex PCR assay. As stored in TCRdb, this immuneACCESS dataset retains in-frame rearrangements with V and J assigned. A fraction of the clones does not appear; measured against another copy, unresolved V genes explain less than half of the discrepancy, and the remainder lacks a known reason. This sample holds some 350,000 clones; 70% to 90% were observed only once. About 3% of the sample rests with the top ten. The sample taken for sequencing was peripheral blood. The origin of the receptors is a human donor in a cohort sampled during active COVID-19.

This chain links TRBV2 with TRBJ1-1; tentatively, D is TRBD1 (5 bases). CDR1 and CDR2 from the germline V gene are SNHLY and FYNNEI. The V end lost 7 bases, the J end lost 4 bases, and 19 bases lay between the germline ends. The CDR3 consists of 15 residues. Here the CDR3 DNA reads TGTGCCAGCAAAAAACAGGTCCCGGGAGGCACTGAAGCTTTCTTT. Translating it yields CASKKQVPGGTEAFF.

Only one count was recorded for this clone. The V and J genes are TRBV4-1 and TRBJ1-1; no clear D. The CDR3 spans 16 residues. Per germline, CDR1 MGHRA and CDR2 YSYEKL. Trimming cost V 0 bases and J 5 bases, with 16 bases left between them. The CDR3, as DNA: TGCGCCAGCAGCCAAGATTCCCCATTTCGTCGGACTGAAGCTTTCTTT. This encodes CASSQDSPFRRTEAFF.

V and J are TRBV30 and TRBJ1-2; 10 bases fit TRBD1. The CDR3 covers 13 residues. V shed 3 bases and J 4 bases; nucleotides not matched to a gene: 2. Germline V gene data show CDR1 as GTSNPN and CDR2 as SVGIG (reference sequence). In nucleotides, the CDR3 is TGTGCCTGGAGGGACAGGGGGGCCTATGGCTACACCTTC. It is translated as CAWRDRGAYGYTF.

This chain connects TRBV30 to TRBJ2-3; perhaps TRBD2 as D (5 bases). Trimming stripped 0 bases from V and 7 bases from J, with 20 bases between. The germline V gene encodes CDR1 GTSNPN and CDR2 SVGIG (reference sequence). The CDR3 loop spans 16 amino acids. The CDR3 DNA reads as TGTGCCTGGAGTGTTGGGGAGTGGCAGGAGCAAAATACGCAGTATTTT. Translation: CAWSVGEWQEQNTQYF.

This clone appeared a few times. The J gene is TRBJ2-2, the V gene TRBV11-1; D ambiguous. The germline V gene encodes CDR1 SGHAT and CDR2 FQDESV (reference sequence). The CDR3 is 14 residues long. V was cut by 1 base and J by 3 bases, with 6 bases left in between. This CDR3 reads CASSLEQHTGELFF. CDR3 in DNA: TGTGCCAGCAGCTTAGAACAGCACACCGGGGAGCTGTTTTTT.

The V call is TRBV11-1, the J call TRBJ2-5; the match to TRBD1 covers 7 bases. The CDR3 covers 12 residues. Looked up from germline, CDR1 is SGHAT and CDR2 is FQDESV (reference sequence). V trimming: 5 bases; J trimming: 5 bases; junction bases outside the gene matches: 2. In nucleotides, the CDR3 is TGTGCCAGCAGCCTGGACAGGGAGACCCAGTACTTC. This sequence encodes CASSLDRETQYF.

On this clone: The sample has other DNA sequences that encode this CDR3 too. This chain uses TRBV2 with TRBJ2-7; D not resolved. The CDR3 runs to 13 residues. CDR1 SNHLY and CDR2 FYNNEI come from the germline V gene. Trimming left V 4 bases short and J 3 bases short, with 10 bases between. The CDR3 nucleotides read TGTGCCAGCAGTGGAACGGGTAACTACGAGCAGTACTTC. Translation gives CASSGTGNYEQYF.

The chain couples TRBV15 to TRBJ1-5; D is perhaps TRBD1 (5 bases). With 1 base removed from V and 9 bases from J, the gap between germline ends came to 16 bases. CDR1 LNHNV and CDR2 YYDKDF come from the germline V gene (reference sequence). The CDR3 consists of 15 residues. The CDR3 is CATSRADGGVWPQHF. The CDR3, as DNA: TGTGCCACCAGCAGAGCCGATGGGGGGGTTTGGCCCCAGCATTTT.

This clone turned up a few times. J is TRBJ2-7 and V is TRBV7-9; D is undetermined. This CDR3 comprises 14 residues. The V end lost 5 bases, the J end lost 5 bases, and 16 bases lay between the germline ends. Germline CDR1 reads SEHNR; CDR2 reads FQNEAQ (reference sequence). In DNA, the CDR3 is TGTGCCAGCAGCCTATCGGCCAGCGTGGACGAGCAGTACTTC. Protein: CASSLSASVDEQYF.